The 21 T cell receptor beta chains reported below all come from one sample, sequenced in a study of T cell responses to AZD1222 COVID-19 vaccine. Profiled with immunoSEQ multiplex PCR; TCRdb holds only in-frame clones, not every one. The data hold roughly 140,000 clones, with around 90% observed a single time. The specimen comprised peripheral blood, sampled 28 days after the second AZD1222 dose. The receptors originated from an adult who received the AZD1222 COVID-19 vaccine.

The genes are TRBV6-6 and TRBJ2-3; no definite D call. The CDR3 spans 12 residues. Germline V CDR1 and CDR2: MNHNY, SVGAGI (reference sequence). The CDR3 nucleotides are TGTAGTGCGGCCCACGATACAGATACGCAGTATTTT. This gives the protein CSAAHDTDTQYF.

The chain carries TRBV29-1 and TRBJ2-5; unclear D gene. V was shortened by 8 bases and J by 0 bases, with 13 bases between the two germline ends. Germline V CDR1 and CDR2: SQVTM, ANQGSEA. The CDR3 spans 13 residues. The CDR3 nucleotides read TGCAGCTCCCCTGGTGGTAACCAAGAGACCCAGTACTTC. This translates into CSSPGGNQETQYF.

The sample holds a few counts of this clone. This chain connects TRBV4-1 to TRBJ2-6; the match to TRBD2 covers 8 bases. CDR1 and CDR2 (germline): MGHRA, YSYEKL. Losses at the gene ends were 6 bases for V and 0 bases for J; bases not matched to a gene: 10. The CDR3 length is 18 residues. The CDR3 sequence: CASSHPSGGISGANVLTF. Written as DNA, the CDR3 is TGCGCCAGCAGTCATCCCAGCGGGGGAATCTCTGGGGCCAACGTCCTGACTTTC.

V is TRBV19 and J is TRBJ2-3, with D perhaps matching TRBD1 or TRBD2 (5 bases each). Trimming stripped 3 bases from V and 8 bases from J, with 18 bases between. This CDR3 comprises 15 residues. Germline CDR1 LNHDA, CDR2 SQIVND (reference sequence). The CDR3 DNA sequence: TGTGCCAGTAGTATGGGGGTGAGGCTTATGGGTACGCAGTATTTT. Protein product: CASSMGVRLMGTQYF.

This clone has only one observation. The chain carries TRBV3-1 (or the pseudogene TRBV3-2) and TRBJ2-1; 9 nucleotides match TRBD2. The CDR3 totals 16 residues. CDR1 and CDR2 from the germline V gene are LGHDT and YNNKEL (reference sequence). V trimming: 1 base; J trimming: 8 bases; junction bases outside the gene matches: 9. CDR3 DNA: TGTGCCAGCAGCCAAGGCGGGAGGGCGGTTTTTTATGAGCAGTTCTTC. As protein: CASSQGGRAVFYEQFF.

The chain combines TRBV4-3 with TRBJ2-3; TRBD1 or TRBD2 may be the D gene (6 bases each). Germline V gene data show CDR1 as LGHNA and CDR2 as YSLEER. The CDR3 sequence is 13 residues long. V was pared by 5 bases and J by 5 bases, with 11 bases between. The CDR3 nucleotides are TGCGCCAGCAGCAAACAGGGAGGAGATACGCAGTATTTT. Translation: CASSKQGGDTQYF.

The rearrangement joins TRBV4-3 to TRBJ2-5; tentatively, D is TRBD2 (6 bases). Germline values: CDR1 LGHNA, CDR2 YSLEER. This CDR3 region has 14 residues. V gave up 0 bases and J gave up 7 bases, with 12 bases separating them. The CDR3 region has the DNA TGCGCCAGCAGCCAAGATGGGGGGTTAGGGACCCAGTACTTC. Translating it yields CASSQDGGLGTQYF.

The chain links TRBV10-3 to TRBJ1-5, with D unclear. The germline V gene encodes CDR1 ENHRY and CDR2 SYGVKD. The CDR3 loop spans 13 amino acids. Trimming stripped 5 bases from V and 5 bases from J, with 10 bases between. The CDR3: CAISPDQYQPQHF. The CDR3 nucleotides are TGTGCCATCAGTCCAGACCAATATCAGCCCCAGCATTTT.

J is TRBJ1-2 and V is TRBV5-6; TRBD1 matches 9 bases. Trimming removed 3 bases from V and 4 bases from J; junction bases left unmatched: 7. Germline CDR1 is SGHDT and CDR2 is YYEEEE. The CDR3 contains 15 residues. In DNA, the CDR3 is TGTGCCAGCAGCTCCCCATCGACAGGGGGCTATGGCTACACCTTC. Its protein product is CASSSPSTGGYGYTF.

The CDR3 nucleotides are TGTGCCAGCTCTCCTGACAGGGGAGGTTCACCCCTCCACTTT. It translates to CASSPDRGGSPLHF. This chain uses TRBV18 with TRBJ1-6; 8 positions agree with TRBD1. Germline V CDR1 and CDR2: KGHSH, LQKENI. Losses at the gene ends were 6 bases for V and 9 bases for J; bases not matched to a gene: 7. The CDR3 is 14 residues long.

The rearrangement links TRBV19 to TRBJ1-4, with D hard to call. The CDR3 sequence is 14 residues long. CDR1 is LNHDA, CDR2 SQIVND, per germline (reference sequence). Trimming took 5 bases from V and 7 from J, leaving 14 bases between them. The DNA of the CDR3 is TGTGCCAGTAGTGTGCGGTCTGGGCTTGAAAAACTGTTTTTT. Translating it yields CASSVRSGLEKLFF. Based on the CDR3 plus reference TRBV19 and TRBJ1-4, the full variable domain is DGGITQSPKYLFRKEGQNVTLSCEQNLNHDAMYWYRQDPGQGLRLIYYSQIVNDFQKGDIAEGYSVSREKKESFPLTVTSAQKNPTAFYLCASSVRSGLEKLFFGSGTQLSVL.

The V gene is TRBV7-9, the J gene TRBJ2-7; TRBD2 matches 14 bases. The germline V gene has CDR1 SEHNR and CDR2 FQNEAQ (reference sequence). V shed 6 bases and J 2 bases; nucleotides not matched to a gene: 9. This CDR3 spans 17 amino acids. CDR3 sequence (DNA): TGTGCCAGCAGGGCGGGGACTAGCGGGGGCCAGACCTACGAGCAGTACTTC. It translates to CASRAGTSGGQTYEQYF.

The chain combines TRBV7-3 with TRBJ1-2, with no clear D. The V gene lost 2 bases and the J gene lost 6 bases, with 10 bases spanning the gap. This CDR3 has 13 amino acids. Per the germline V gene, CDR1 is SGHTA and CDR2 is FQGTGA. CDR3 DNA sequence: TGTGCCAGCAGCTTAGCAGGCTCGGATGGCTACACCTTC. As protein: CASSLAGSDGYTF.

The CDR3 loop reads CASSLKPGMNTEAFF. The CDR3 nucleotides are TGTGCCAGCAGTTTAAAGCCGGGTATGAACACTGAAGCTTTCTTT. The chain has TRBV27 and TRBJ1-1, with no clear D. The CDR3 runs to 15 residues. CDR1 and CDR2 (germline): MNHEY, SMNVEV (reference sequence). Trimming took 2 bases from V and 0 from J, leaving 10 bases between them.

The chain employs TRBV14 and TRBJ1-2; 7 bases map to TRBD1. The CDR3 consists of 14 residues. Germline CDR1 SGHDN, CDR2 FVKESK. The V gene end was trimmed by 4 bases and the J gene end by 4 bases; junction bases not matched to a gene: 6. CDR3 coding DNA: TGTGCCAGCAGCCCAGGGGGGTCGAGCTATGGCTACACCTTC. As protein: CASSPGGSSYGYTF.

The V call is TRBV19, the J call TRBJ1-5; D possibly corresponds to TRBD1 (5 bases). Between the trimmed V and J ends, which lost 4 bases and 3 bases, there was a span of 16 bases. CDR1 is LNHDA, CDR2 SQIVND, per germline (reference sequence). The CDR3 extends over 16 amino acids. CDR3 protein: CASSTPRGAANQPQHF. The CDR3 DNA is TGTGCCAGTAGTACCCCGCGCGGGGCCGCCAATCAGCCCCAGCATTTT.

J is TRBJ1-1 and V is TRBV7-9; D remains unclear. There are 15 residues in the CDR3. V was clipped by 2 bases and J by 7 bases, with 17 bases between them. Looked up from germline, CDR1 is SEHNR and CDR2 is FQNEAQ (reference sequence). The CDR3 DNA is TGTGCCAGCAGCTTATATAGTACTGTTCCAGGTGAAGCTTTCTTT. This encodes CASSLYSTVPGEAFF. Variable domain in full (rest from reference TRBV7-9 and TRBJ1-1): DTGVSQNPRHKITKRGQNVTFRCDPISEHNRLYWYRQTLGQGPEFLTYFQNEAQLEKSRLLSDRFSAERPKGSFSTLEIQRTEQGDSAMYLCASSLYSTVPGEAFFGQGTRLTVV.

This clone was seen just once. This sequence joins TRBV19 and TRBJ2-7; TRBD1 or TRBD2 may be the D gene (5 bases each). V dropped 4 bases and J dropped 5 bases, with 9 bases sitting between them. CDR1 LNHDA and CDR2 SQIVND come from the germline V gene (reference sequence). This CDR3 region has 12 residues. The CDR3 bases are TGTGCCAGTAGTACATCGGGGCACGAGCAGTACTTC. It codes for CASSTSGHEQYF.

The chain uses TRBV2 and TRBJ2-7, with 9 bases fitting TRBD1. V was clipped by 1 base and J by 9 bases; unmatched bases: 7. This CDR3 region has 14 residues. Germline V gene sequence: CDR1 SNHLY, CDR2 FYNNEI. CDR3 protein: CASSEGGQGIVQYF. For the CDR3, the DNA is TGTGCCAGCAGTGAAGGGGGACAGGGTATAGTGCAGTACTTC.

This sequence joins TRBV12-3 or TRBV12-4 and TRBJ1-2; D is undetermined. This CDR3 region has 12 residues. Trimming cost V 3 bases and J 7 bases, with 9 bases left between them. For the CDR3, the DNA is TGTGCCAGCAGTTTGCGGGCAGTTGGCTACACCTTC. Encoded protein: CASSLRAVGYTF.

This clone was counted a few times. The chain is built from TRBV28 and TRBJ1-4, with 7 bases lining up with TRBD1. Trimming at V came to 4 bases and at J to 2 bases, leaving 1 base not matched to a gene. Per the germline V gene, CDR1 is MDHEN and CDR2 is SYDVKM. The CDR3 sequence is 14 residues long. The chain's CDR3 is CASSSGQTNEKLFF. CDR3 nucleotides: TGTGCCAGCAGTTCGGGACAGACTAATGAAAAACTGTTTTTT.